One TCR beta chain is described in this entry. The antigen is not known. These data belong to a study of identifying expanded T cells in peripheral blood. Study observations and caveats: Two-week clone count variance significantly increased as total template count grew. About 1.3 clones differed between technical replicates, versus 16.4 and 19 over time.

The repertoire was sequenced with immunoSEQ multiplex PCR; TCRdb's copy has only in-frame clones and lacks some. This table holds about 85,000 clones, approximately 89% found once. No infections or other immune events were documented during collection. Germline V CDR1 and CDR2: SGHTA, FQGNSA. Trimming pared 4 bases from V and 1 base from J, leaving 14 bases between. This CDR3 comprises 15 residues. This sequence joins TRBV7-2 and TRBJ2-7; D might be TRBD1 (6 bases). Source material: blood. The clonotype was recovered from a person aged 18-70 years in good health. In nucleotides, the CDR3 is TGTGCCAGCAGCTCCCCCCGGGACAAGTCCTACGAGCAGTACTTC. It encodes CASSSPRDKSYEQYF.